This T cell receptor beta chain was obtained from a study of blood T cell repertoires in COVID-19. Turning to the study itself: Both acute and convalescent COVID-19 samples were obtained from the United States, Italy and Spain.

In the original analysis: Cell counts per sample came from amplifying reference gene primers. Sequenced by immunoSEQ multiplex PCR; TCRdb stores in-frame clones only, minus some. The V and J calls and clone size are taken from that table; D and trimming were inferred from the DNA. The data show roughly 100,000 clones, 65% to 90% seen once. Germline CDR1 reads SGHTA; CDR2 reads FQGNSA. Losses at the gene ends were 5 bases for V and 9 bases for J; bases not matched to a gene: 10. There are 14 residues in the CDR3. Sequencing was carried out using peripheral blood. The chain employs TRBV7-2 and TRBJ1-2; TRBD1 matches at 9 bases. The receptor was isolated from a man aged 50-59 years with acute or convalescent COVID-19. CDR3 nucleotide sequence: TGTGCCAGCAGCGCGCCCCCCGGGACAGGGAGCTACACCTTC. This gives the protein CASSAPPGTGSYTF.